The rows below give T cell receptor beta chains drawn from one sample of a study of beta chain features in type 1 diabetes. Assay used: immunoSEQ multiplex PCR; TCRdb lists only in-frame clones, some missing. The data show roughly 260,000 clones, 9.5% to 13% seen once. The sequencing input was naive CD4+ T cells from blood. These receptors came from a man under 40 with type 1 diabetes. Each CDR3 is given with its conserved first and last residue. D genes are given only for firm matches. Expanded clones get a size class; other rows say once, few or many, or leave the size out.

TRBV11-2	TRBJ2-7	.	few	CASSYQGYEQYF	TGTGCCAGCAGCTATCAGGGCTACGAGCAGTACTTC
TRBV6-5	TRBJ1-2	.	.	CASTPGRTIGYTF	TGTGCCAGCACCCCGGGACGGACTATTGGCTACACCTTC
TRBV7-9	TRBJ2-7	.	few	CASSLVPGPSYEQYF	TGTGCCAGCAGCTTAGTGCCAGGGCCCTCCTACGAGCAGTACTTC
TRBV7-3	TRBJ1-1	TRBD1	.	CASSEDRGHEAFF	TGTGCCAGCAGCGAAGACAGGGGGCATGAAGCTTTCTTT
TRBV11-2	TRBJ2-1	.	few	CASSPWRAGSYNEQFF	TGTGCCAGCAGCCCCTGGAGGGCGGGTTCCTACAATGAGCAGTTCTTC
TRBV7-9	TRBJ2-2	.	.	CASSFGQNTGELFF	TGTGCCAGCAGCTTCGGACAAAACACCGGGGAGCTGTTTTTT
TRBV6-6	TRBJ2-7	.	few	CASSYRTVDTYEQYF	TGTGCCAGCAGTTACAGGACAGTTGACACCTACGAGCAGTACTTC
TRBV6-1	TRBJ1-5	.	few	CASSEPQGTFNQPQHF	TGTGCCAGCAGTGAACCTCAGGGGACCTTTAATCAGCCCCAGCATTTT
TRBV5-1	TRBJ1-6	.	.	CASSLSGARNSPLHF	TGCGCCAGCAGCTTGTCTGGGGCTCGGAATTCACCCCTCCACTTT
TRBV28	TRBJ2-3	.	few	CASSRVSVDTQYF	TGTGCCAGCAGTCGCGTCTCGGTTGATACGCAGTATTTT
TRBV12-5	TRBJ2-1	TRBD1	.	CASALDRDKQFF	TGTGCTAGTGCCCTAGACAGGGATAAGCAGTTCTTC